This is a list of T cell receptor beta chains from one sample in a study of cytomegalovirus exposure and HLA in healthy donors. Sequencing was performed with immunoSEQ multiplex PCR; in TCRdb, only in-frame clones are kept and a portion is missing. This table holds around 150,000 clones, approximately 80% found once. The sequenced material came from PBMCs. These receptors came from a woman in her 40s in good health and CMV-seropositive. Each CDR3 is given with its conserved first and last residue. The order of the fields is J gene, V gene, CDR3 protein.

J: TRBJ2-3
V: TRBV6-1
CDR3: CASRDFRYENTQYF

J: TRBJ2-3
V: TRBV7-2
CDR3: CASSLGLAGGRSDTQYF

J: TRBJ2-6
V: TRBV7-3
CDR3: CASSNPATARGANVLTF

J: .
V: TRBV5-1
CDR3: CASTLDGASYEQYF

J: TRBJ1-2
V: TRBV20-1
CDR3: CSARWQDGYTF

J: TRBJ2-1
V: TRBV28
CDR3: CASRERGGSNEQFF

J: TRBJ1-5
V: TRBV4-3
CDR3: CASSQDRGLNQPQHF

J: TRBJ2-5
V: TRBV19
CDR3: CASSIGGGEPQYF

J: TRBJ2-2
V: TRBV7-2
CDR3: CASSLLTAIGSAGELFF

J: TRBJ2-3
V: TRBV7-2
CDR3: CASRRLWRGPDTQYF

J: .
V: TRBV30
CDR3: CAWSVPAGDYEQYF

J: TRBJ2-5
V: TRBV13
CDR3: CASSIAGTGQETQYF

J: TRBJ1-6
V: TRBV30
CDR3: CAGRLQGLVSPLHF

J: TRBJ2-1
V: TRBV2
CDR3: CASSADGERAFYNEQFF

J: TRBJ2-3
V: TRBV27
CDR3: CASSLSAGGSTDTQYF

J: TRBJ1-5
V: TRBV28
CDR3: CAVLSTSNQPQHF

J: TRBJ2-1
V: TRBV4-1
CDR3: CASSPGTSGLPSYNEQFF

J: TRBJ2-5
V: TRBV11-2
CDR3: CASSFGQGGGETQYF

J: TRBJ1-1
V: TRBV5-1
CDR3: CASSLVGEIGEGNEAFF

J: TRBJ2-5
V: TRBV29-1
CDR3: CSVDGIIGDRHRAQETQYF

J: TRBJ2-1
V: TRBV6-4
CDR3: CASSPLAGVFNEQFF

J: TRBJ2-1
V: TRBV19
CDR3: CASSRTSGRPGYNEQFF

J: TRBJ1-4
V: TRBV27
CDR3: CASRFNRAGYHEKLFF

J: TRBJ1-2
V: TRBV11-1
CDR3: CASSLAGGSHGYTF

J: TRBJ2-1
V: TRBV27
CDR3: CASSPGQGPHNEQFF

J: TRBJ2-1
V: TRBV5-4
CDR3: CASSEFSYNEQFF

J: TRBJ2-3
V: TRBV11-2
CDR3: CASSHGLAGTQYF

J: TRBJ2-5
V: TRBV6-1
CDR3: CASSPSSRETQYF

J: TRBJ2-6
V: TRBV7-3
CDR3: CASTLTPSGANVLTF

J: TRBJ2-7
V: TRBV28
CDR3: CASRSTGSRGEQYF

J: TRBJ1-6
V: TRBV6-5
CDR3: CASRVTGVYSPLHF

J: TRBJ2-5
V: TRBV19
CDR3: CASSKGTSGGPQETQYF

J: TRBJ1-2
V: TRBV4-1
CDR3: CASSQDEGRQVFYGYTF

J: TRBJ2-1
V: TRBV30
CDR3: CAWSVRQGSEQFF

J: TRBJ2-7
V: TRBV18
CDR3: CASSPPVSFAYEQYF

J: TRBJ2-3
V: TRBV28
CDR3: CASSLRPQGLQSTDTQYF

J: TRBJ2-2
V: TRBV2
CDR3: CASSRQTGGWGTGELFF

J: TRBJ1-1
V: TRBV2
CDR3: CASSPNGGRTFF

J: TRBJ1-1
V: TRBV28
CDR3: CASSLSPVAFF

J: TRBJ2-3
V: TRBV28
CDR3: CASSLGTSTDTQYF

J: TRBJ1-5
V: TRBV29-1
CDR3: CSVAPGGNQPQHF

J: TRBJ1-6
V: TRBV27
CDR3: CASSPSTSYNSPLHF

J: TRBJ1-6
V: TRBV5-4
CDR3: CASSFGHGSSSYNSPLHF

J: TRBJ1-5
V: TRBV7-6
CDR3: CASSSRQNQPQHF

J: TRBJ1-6
V: TRBV4-2
CDR3: CASSQGDRANSPLHF

J: TRBJ2-7
V: TRBV27
CDR3: CASDSSGRGKYEQYF

J: TRBJ2-3
V: TRBV19
CDR3: CASSSRRDLGGTDTQYF

J: TRBJ1-5
V: TRBV7-9
CDR3: CASRGGTGPGQPQHF

J: TRBJ2-1
V: TRBV4-3
CDR3: CASSRGSETNEQFF

J: TRBJ1-5
V: TRBV28
CDR3: CASSRGGPQHF

J: TRBJ1-1
V: TRBV7-9
CDR3: CASSLTQGRTEAFF

J: TRBJ1-4
V: TRBV2
CDR3: CASNQGGTVREKLFF

J: TRBJ1-5
V: TRBV28
CDR3: CASVDRVNQPQHF

J: TRBJ1-5
V: TRBV19
CDR3: CASSTGQGAQPQHF

J: TRBJ1-2
V: TRBV9
CDR3: CASSGNYGYTF

J: TRBJ2-7
V: TRBV5-6
CDR3: CASSFRGAGSYEQYF

J: TRBJ2-3
V: TRBV7-2
CDR3: CASSYFRTGPDTQYF

J: TRBJ2-2
V: TRBV7-3
CDR3: CASSLGGEGTGELFF

J: TRBJ2-1
V: TRBV7-9
CDR3: CASNPGTSVNEQFF

J: TRBJ2-7
V: TRBV4-1
CDR3: CASSPRTASYEQYF